Presented here are 10 T cell receptor beta chains from one specimen sequenced in a study of blood T cell repertoires in COVID-19. Profiling relied on immunoSEQ multiplex PCR, and the TCRdb table lists in-frame clones only, not all of them. The table records about 140,000 clones, about 90% of them present only once. The material sequenced was peripheral blood. These receptors were collected from a woman aged 60-75 years with acute or convalescent COVID-19.

This chain links TRBV5-1 with TRBJ2-7; D perhaps matches TRBD1 (6 bases). The CDR3 spans 15 residues. The V gene's germline CDR1 is SGHRS and CDR2 YFSETQ. V lost 0 bases and J lost 6, with 16 bases in between. The CDR3 nucleotides read TGCGCCAGCAGCTTGGAGCCCCCGACAGGCACCGAGCAGTACTTC. Residues: CASSLEPPTGTEQYF.

The V call is TRBV4-3, the J call TRBJ2-7; TRBD1 matches at 8 bases. The germline CDR1 and CDR2 sequences are LGHNA and YSLEER. The CDR3 contains 15 residues. V gave up 3 bases and J gave up 4 bases; unmatched junction bases: 8. The CDR3: CASSHGQGGVYEQYF. The CDR3 DNA follows: TGCGCCAGCAGCCACGGACAGGGCGGAGTATACGAGCAGTACTTC.

V gene TRBV7-3 combines with J gene TRBJ2-6; 9 bases align to TRBD1. The CDR3 covers 18 residues. The ends lost 4 bases at V and 1 base at J; junction bases unmatched: 8. The germline V gene has CDR1 SGHTA and CDR2 FQGTGA. CDR3 DNA sequence: TGTGCCAGCAGCTCTCGAGGGGGACAGGGTTCTGGGGCCAACGTCCTGACTTTC. This encodes CASSSRGGQGSGANVLTF.

The J gene is TRBJ2-2, the V gene TRBV5-1; TRBD2 agrees at 9 bases. The CDR3 loop spans 16 amino acids. V trimming: 0 bases; J trimming: 1 base; junction bases outside the gene matches: 1. Germline V gives CDR1 SGHRS, CDR2 YFSETQ. The CDR3 spells CASSLEAGGNTGELFF. The CDR3 DNA is TGCGCCAGCAGCTTGGAAGCGGGGGGGAACACCGGGGAGCTGTTTTTT.

The chain couples TRBV7-9 to TRBJ2-1; D might be TRBD1 (6 bases). The CDR3 length is 15 residues. Germline CDR1 and CDR2: SEHNR and FQNEAQ (reference sequence). Trimming pared 5 bases from V and 4 bases from J, leaving 15 bases between. The DNA for the CDR3 is TGTGCCAGCAGCCCCGGGACACTTACATACAATGAGCAGTTCTTC. It translates to CASSPGTLTYNEQFF.

Only a few counts were recorded for this clone. V and J are TRBV7-9 and TRBJ2-1, with TRBD2 as a possible D gene (6 bases). Looked up from germline, CDR1 is SEHNR and CDR2 is FQNEAQ (reference sequence). This CDR3 is 19 amino acids long. V lost 4 bases, J lost 1 base, and 23 bases lay in between. The CDR3 nucleotides read TGTGCCAGCAGCTCCAGCGCCCGACGGAGGGGATGGTCCTACAATGAGCAGTTCTTC. Amino acid sequence: CASSSSARRRGWSYNEQFF.

Only one count was recorded for this clone. An end of the junction does not agree with germline; a read error may underlie this. CDR3 sequence: CASSLGAGAGDSPLHF. DNA for the CDR3: TGTGCCAGCAGTTTAGGGGCTGGAGCGGGGGATTCACCCCTCCACTTT. The chain is built from TRBV7-2 and TRBJ1-6, with D possibly being TRBD1 (5 bases). Germline V gives CDR1 SGHTA, CDR2 FQGNSA. The CDR3 is made up of 16 amino acids.

V and J are TRBV9 and TRBJ1-6; 7 nucleotides align to TRBD1. The CDR3 length is 16 residues. V trimming: 7 bases; J trimming: 7 bases; junction bases outside the gene matches: 14. Germline V CDR1 and CDR2: SGDLS, YYNGEE. The DNA for the CDR3 is TGTGCCAGCGACGCAAAGGACAGGCCCGAGAATTCACCCCTCCACTTT. It yields the protein CASDAKDRPENSPLHF. Full variable domain (missing parts from reference TRBV9 and TRBJ1-6): DSGVTQTPKHLITATGQRVTLRCSPRSGDLSVYWYQQSLDQGLQFLIQYYNGEERAKGNILERFSAQQFPDLHSELNLSSLELGDSALYFCASDAKDRPENSPLHFGNGTRLTVT.

The chain has TRBV5-6 and TRBJ1-3, with a weak D call TRBD1 (5 bases). The CDR3 runs 16 residues. Germline assignment: CDR1 SGHDT and CDR2 YYEEEE. V lost 0 bases to trimming and J lost 2 bases, with 12 bases between them. The CDR3: CASSLVGGDPGNTIYF. The CDR3 DNA is TGTGCCAGCAGCTTGGTGGGGGGTGACCCTGGAAACACCATATATTTT.

The CDR3 DNA is TGTGCCATCAGTGCAGGGAACTATGGCTACACCTTC. Translated, it gives CAISAGNYGYTF. This rearrangement joins TRBV10-3 to TRBJ1-2; the D gene is possibly TRBD1 (5 bases). The CDR3 runs to 12 residues. The V gene lost 4 bases and the J gene lost 2 bases, with 5 bases spanning the gap. Germline lookup yields CDR1 ENHRY and CDR2 SYGVKD.